This T cell receptor beta chain was recovered during a study of CD8+ T cells in alopecia areata. Broader study findings: Numerous expanded lesional clones remained in scalp and blood during tofacitinib.

Germline loops: CDR1 MNHEY, CDR2 SVGAGI. The CDR3 totals 15 residues. After removal of 0 bases from V and 5 bases from J, the junction contained 7 bases not matched to a gene. Regarding this clone: Its antigen is currently unknown.

Stated treatment: oral pan-JAK inhibitor, 5-10 mg twice daily. Sequencing relied on a cDNA template that was reverse transcribed from extracted RNA. TCRdb's copy holds only in-frame clones and misses some; the assay was immunoSEQ multiplex PCR. The sample consists of about 200,000 clones, 45% to 75% of them appearing once. The starting material was CD4+ T cells sorted from blood, obtained at week 4, from a patient treated with tofacitinib. The receptor was isolated from a human donor with alopecia areata. The chain has TRBV6-5 and TRBJ2-7; 7 bases agree with TRBD1. CDR3 loop: CASSYSLTGMHEQYF. As DNA, the CDR3 is TGTGCCAGCAGTTACTCGTTGACAGGGATGCACGAGCAGTACTTC.